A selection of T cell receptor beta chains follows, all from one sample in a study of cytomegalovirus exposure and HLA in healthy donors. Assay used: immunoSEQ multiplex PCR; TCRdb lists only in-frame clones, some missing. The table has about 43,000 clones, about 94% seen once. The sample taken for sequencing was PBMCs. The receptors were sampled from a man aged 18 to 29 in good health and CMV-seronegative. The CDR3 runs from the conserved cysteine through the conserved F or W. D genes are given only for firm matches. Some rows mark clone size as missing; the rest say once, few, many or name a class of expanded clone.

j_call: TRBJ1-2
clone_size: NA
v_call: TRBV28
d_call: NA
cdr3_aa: CASRPDTNYGYTF
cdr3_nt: TGTGCCAGCAGGCCTGACACCAACTATGGCTACACCTTC

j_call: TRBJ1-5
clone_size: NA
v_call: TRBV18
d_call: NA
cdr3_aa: CASSPGEGVGNQPQHF
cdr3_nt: TGTGCCAGCTCACCAGGGGAGGGAGTGGGCAATCAGCCCCAGCATTTT

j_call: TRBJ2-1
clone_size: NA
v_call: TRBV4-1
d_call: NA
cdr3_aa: CASSLVDNEQFF
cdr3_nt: TGCGCCAGCAGCCTGGTAGACAATGAGCAGTTCTTC

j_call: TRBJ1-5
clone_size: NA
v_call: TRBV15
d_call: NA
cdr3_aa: CATSRDNRVGGFQPQHF
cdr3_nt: TGTGCCACCAGCAGAGACAACAGGGTTGGAGGCTTCCAGCCCCAGCATTTT

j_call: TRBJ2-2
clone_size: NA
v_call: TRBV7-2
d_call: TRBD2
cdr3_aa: CASSYSGRTGGELFF
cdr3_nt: TGTGCCAGCAGCTATAGCGGGAGGACCGGCGGGGAGCTGTTTTTT

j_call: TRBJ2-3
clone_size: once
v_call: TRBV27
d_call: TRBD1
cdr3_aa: CASSLDRGTDTQYF
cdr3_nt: TGTGCCAGCAGCCTGGACAGGGGAACAGATACGCAGTATTTT

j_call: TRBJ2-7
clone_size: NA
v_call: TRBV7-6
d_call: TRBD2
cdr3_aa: CASSTLAGAKTYEQYF
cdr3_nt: TGTGCCAGCAGTACTCTAGCGGGGGCCAAAACCTACGAGCAGTACTTC

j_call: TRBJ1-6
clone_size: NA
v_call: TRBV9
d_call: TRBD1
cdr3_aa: CASSAGQGYNSPLHF
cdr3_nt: TGTGCCAGCAGCGCTGGACAGGGGTATAATTCACCCCTCCACTTT

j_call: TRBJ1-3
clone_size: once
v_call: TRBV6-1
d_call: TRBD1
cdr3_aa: CASSVDRVSGNTIYF
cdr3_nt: TGTGCCAGCAGTGTCGACAGGGTCTCTGGAAACACCATATATTTT

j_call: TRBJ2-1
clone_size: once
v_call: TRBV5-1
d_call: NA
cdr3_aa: CASSLTGEPYNEQFF
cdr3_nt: TGCGCCAGCAGCTTGACGGGGGAGCCCTACAATGAGCAGTTCTTC

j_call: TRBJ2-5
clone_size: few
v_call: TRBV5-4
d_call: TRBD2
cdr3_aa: CASSLDLAGGIGTQYF
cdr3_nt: TGTGCCAGCAGCTTGGATCTAGCGGGAGGGATTGGGACCCAGTACTTC

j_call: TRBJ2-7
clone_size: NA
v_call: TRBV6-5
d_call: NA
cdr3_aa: CASNWESVTSEQYF
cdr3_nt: TGTGCCAGCAATTGGGAGTCGGTTACAAGCGAGCAGTACTTC

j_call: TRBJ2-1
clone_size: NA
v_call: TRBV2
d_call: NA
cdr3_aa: CASNPTFEYNEQFF
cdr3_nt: TGTGCCAGCAATCCCACTTTCGAGTACAATGAGCAGTTCTTC

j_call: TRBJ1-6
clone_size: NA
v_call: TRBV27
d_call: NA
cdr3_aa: CASSSPGSPLHF
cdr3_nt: TGTGCCAGCAGTTCCCCGGGTTCACCCCTCCACTTT

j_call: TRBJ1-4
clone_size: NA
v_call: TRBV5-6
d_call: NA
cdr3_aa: CASSLLVSRDSEKLFF
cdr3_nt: TGTGCCAGCAGCTTGCTAGTGTCCAGAGATAGTGAAAAACTGTTTTTT

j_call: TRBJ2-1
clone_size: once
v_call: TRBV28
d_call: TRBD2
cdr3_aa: CASSISGSYNEQFF
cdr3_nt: TGTGCCAGCAGTATTAGCGGGAGCTACAATGAGCAGTTCTTC

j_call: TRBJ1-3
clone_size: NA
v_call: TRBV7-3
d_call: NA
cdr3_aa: CASSLSGAGNTIYF
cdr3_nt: TGTGCCAGCAGCTTATCAGGGGCTGGAAACACCATATATTTT

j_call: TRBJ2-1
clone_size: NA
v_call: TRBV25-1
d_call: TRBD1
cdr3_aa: CASSDSRGLYNEQFF
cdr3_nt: TGTGCCAGCAGTGATAGCAGGGGGCTCTACAATGAGCAGTTCTTC

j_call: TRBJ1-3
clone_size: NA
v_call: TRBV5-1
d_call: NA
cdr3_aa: CASSFGRADTRSGNTIYF
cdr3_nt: TGCGCCAGCAGCTTTGGCCGCGCGGATACCCGATCTGGAAACACCATATATTTT

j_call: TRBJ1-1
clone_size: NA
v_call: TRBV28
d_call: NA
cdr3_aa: CASSIEQVNTEAFF
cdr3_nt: TGTGCCAGCAGTATCGAACAGGTGAACACTGAAGCTTTCTTT

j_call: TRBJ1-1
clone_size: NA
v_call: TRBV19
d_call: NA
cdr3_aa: CASSIGPMNTEAFF
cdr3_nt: TGTGCCAGTAGTATTGGCCCGATGAACACTGAAGCTTTCTTT

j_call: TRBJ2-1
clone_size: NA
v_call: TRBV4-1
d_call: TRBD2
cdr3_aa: CASSQASKRGISYNEQFF
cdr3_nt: TGCGCCAGCAGCCAAGCTTCGAAGCGGGGGATCTCCTACAATGAGCAGTTCTTC

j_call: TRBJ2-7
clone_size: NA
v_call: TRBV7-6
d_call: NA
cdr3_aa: CASSGNSRVGSDEQYF
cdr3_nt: TGTGCCAGCAGCGGAAACAGCAGGGTGGGCTCGGACGAGCAGTACTTC

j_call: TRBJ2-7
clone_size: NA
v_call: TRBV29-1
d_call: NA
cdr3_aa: CSVCFSGYEQYF
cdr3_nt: TGCAGCGTTTGTTTTAGCGGATACGAGCAGTACTTC

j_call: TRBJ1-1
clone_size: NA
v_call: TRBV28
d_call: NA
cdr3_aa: CASSLTEEHKGGKTFF
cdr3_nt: TGTGCCAGCAGTCTGACGGAGGAGCACAAGGGGGGGAAAACTTTCTTT

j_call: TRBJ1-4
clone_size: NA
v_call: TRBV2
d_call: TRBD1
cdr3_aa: CASSETGRNEKLFF
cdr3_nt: TGTGCCAGCAGTGAGACAGGGCGGAATGAAAAACTGTTTTTT

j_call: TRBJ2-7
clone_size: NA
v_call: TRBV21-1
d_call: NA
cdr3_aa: CASPGLSYEQYF
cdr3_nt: TGTGCCAGCCCCGGACTTTCCTACGAGCAGTACTTC

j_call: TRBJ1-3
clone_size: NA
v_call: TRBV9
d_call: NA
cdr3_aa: CASSVGQLSSGNTIYF
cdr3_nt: TGTGCCAGCAGCGTAGGCCAACTGAGCTCTGGAAACACCATATATTTT

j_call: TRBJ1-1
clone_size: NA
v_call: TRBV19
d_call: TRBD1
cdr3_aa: CASSIRPGQGAEAFF
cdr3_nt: TGTGCCAGTAGTATCCGACCGGGACAGGGTGCTGAAGCTTTCTTT

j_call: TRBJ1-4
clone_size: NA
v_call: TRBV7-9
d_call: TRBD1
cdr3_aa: CASGNRDRPSTNEKLFF
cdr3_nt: TGTGCCAGCGGGAACCGGGACAGACCCTCAACTAATGAAAAACTGTTTTTT

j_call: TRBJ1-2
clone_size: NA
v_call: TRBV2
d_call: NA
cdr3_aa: CASSEDGVGGYTF
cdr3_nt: TGTGCCAGCAGTGAAGACGGGGTAGGGGGCTACACCTTC

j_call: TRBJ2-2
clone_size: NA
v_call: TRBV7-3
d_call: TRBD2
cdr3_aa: CASSLGGRAGTGELFF
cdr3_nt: TGTGCCAGCAGCTTAGGCGGGAGGGCCGGAACCGGGGAGCTGTTTTTT

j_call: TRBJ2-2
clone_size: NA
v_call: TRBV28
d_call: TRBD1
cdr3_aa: CASSPTGAPRTGELFF
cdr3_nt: TGTGCCAGCAGCCCAACAGGGGCCCCCCGAACCGGGGAGCTGTTTTTT

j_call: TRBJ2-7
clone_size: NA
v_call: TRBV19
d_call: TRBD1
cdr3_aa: CASSTPGQDYEQYF
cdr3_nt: TGTGCCAGTAGTACCCCAGGACAGGACTACGAGCAGTACTTC

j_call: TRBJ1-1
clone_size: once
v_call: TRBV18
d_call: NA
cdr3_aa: CASSPAGGRRNTEAFF
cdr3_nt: TGTGCCAGCTCACCAGCGGGGGGCCGACGGAACACTGAAGCTTTCTTT

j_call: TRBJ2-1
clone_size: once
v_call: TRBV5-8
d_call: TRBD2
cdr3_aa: CASSLGLAGMGFYNEQFF
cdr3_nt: TGTGCCAGCAGCTTGGGACTAGCGGGGATGGGCTTCTACAATGAGCAGTTCTTC

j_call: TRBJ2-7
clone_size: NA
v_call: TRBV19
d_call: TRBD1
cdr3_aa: CASSETGSWKQYF
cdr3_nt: TGTGCCAGTAGCGAGACAGGGTCTTGGAAGCAGTACTTC